This passage covers 2 T cell receptor beta chains from one sample sequenced in a study of blood T cells in healthy people across ages. It was with a sample-barcoded 5' primer and a J-beta primer mix that a second PCR of about 7 to 12 cycles was run. From the 5' RACE reads, TCRdb called clonotypes with MiXCR, one entry per CDR3 protein. The data show approximately 1.5 million distinct CDR3 sequences, 30% to 35% seen once. Sequencing was done on a sample of blood. The source of these receptors is a woman in her twenties or thirties in good health.

The chain is built from TRBV6-1 and TRBJ2-3, with 7 bases fitting TRBD1. After removal of 11 bases from V and 1 base from J, the junction contained 12 bases not matched to a gene. The length of the CDR3 is 15 residues. Germline V gene sequence: CDR1 MNHNS, CDR2 SASEGT. The CDR3 nucleotides read TGTGCCTCAAGGGCCGAGGGGGCCCGCACAGATACGCAGTATTTT. This codes for CASRAEGARTDTQYF.

This clonotype has just a few counts. The chain combines TRBV12-3 or TRBV12-4 with TRBJ1-3; a weak D match, TRBD1 (6 bases). V dropped 5 bases and J dropped 4 bases, with 15 bases sitting between them. The length of the CDR3 is 15 residues. CDR3 sequence: CASSGQYQRGNTIYF. Written as DNA, the CDR3 is TGTGCCAGCAGTGGACAGTACCAGCGGGGAAACACCATATATTTT.